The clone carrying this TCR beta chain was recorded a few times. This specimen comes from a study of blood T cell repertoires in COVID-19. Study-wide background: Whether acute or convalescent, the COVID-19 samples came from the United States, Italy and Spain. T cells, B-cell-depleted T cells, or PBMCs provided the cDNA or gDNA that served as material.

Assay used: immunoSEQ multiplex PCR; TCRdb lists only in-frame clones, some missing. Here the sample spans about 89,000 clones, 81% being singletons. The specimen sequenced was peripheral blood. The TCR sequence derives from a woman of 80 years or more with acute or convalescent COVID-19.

The CDR3 DNA follows: TGCGCCAGCAGCCCACAGGGGGTCGAGCAGTACTTC. It codes for CASSPQGVEQYF. This rearrangement joins TRBV5-1 to TRBJ2-7; 8 bases are shared with TRBD1. The J segment lost 6 bases and the V segment lost 4 bases, leaving 3 bases of the junction unmatched. The CDR3 runs to 12 residues. Germline V CDR1 and CDR2: SGHRS, YFSETQ.